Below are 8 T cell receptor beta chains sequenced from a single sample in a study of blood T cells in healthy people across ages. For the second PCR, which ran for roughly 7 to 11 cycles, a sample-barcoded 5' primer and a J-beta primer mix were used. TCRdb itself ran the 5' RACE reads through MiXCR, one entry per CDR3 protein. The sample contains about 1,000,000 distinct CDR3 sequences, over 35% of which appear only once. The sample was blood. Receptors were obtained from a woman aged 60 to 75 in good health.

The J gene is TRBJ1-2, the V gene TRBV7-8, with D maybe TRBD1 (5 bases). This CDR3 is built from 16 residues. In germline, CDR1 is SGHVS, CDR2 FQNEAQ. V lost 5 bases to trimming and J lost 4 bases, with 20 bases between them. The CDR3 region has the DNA TGTGCCAGCAGCGCGAATACAGGCCCGGGGGGCTATGGCTACACCTTC. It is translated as CASSANTGPGGYGYTF.

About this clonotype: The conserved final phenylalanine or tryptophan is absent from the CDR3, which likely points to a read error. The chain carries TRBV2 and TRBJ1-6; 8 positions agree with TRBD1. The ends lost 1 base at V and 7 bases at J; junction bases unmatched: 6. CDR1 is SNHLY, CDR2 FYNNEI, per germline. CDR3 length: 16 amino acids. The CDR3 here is CASSEGQGLWNSPLHS. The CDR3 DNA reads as TGTGCCAGCAGTGAAGGACAGGGGCTCTGGAATTCACCCCTCCACTCT.

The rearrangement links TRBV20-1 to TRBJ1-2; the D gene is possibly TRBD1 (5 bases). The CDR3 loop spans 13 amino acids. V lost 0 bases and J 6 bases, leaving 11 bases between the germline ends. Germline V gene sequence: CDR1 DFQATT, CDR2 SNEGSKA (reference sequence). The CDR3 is CSARDPPGDGYTF. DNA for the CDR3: TGCAGTGCTAGAGATCCCCCGGGGGATGGCTACACCTTC.

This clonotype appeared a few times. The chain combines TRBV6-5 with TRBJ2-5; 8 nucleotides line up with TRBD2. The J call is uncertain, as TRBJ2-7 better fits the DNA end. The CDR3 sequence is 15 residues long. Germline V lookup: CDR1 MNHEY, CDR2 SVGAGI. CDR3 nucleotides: TGTGCCCCATCGGGTAGCGGGACCACACTCTACGAGCAGTACTTC. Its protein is CAPSGSGTTLYEQYF.

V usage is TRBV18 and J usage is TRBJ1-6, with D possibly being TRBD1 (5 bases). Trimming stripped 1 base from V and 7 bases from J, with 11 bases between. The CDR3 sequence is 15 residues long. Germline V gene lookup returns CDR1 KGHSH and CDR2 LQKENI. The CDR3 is CASSPLEGWNSPLHF. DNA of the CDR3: TGTGCCAGCTCACCACTAGAGGGGTGGAATTCACCCCTCCACTTT.

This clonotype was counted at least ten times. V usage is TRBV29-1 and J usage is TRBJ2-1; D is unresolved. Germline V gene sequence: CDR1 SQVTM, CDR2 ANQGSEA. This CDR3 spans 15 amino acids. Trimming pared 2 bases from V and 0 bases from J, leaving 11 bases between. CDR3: CSVERRRSSYNEQFF. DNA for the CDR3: TGCAGCGTTGAAAGGCGGAGAAGCTCCTACAATGAGCAGTTCTTC.

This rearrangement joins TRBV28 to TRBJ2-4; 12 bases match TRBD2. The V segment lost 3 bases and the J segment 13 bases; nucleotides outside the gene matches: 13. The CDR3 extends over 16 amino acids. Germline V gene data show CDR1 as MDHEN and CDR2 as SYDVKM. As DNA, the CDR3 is TGTGCCAGCAGTTTGCTCCGGACTAGCGGGAAACGTGAGCAGTACTTC. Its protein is CASSLLRTSGKREQYF.

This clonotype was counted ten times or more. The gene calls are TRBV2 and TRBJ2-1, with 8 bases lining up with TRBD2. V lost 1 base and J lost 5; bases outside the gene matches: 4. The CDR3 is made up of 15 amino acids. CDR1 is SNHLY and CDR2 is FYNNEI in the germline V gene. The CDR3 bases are TGTGCCAGCAGTGAAGGGGGACTAGGACACAATGAGCAGTTCTTC. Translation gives CASSEGGLGHNEQFF.